This T cell receptor beta chain was found in a study of neurological immune-mediated disorders. Study-level findings and limits: Grouping of repertoires by phylogeny put those of 18 of 34 multiple sclerosis patients into a single related-CDR3 cluster, a possible signature.

Germline CDR1 and CDR2: SEHNR and FQNEAQ (reference sequence). The V gene lost 5 bases and the J gene lost 0 bases, with 9 bases spanning the gap. CDR3 length: 14 residues. From 15-18 subjects, each sequencing run yielded over 180 million TCR-beta sequences. Via MiXCR, TCRdb re-called the 5' RACE reads, giving one row per CDR3 protein. The sample carries more than 20,000 distinct CDR3 sequences, 2.5% recorded once. This clonotype was observed at least ten times. The antigen is unknown. This TCR was recovered from a woman between 50 and 59 years old with multiple sclerosis. Material for sequencing was PBMCs. This chain connects TRBV7-9 to TRBJ2-3; D gene unclear. The CDR3 nucleotides are TGTGCCAGCAGCGTGACCTTTAGCACAGATACGCAGTATTTT. Its protein is CASSVTFSTDTQYF. Using reference TRBV7-9 and TRBJ2-3 for the parts outside the CDR3, the full variable domain is DTGVSQNPRHKITKRGQNVTFRCDPISEHNRLYWYRQTLGQGPEFLTYFQNEAQLEKSRLLSDRFSAERPKGSFSTLEIQRTEQGDSAMYLCASSVTFSTDTQYFGPGTRLTVL.